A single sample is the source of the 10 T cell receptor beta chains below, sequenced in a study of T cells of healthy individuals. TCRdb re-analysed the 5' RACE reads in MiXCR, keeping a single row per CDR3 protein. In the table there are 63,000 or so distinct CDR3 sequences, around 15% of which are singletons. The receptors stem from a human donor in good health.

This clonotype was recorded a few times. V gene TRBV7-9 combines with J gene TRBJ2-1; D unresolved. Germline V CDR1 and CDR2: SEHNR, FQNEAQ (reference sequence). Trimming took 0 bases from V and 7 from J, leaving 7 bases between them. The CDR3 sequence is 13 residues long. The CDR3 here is CASSLATENEQFF. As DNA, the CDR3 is TGTGCCAGCAGCTTAGCAACGGAGAATGAGCAGTTCTTC.

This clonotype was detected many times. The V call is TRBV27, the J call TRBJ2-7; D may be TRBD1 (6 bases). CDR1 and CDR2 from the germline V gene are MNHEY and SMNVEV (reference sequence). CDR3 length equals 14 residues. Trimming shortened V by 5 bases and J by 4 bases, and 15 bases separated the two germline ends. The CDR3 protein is CASSRNPRGYEQYF. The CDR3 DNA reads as TGTGCCAGCAGTCGAAACCCCAGGGGTTACGAGCAGTACTTC.

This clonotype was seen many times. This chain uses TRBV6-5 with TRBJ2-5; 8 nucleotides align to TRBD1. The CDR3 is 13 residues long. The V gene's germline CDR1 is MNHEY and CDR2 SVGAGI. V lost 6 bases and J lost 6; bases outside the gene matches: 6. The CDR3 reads CASRDRAPKTQYF. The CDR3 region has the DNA TGTGCCAGCAGGGACAGGGCTCCGAAGACCCAGTACTTC.

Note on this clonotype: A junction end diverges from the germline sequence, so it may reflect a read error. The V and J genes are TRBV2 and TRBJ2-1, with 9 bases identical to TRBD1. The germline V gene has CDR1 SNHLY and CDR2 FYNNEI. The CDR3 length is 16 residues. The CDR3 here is CVSREIRDRVQGEQFF. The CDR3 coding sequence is TGTGTCAGCAGGGAAATCCGGGACAGGGTGCAAGGTGAGCAGTTCTTC. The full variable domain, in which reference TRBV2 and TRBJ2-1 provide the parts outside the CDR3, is EPEVTQTPSHQVTQMGQEVILRCVPISNHLYFYWYRQILGQKVEFLVSFYNNEISEKSEIFDDQFSVERPDGSNFTLKIRSTKLEDSAMYFCVSREIRDRVQGEQFFGPGTRLTVL.

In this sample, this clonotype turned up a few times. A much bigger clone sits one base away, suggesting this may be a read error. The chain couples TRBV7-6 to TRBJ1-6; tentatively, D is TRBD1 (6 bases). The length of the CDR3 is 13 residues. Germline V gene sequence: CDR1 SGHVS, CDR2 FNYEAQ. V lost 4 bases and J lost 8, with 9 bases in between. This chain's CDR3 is CASSSRGDSPLHF. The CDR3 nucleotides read TGTGCCAGCAGCTCCAGGGGTGATTCACCCCTCCACTTT.

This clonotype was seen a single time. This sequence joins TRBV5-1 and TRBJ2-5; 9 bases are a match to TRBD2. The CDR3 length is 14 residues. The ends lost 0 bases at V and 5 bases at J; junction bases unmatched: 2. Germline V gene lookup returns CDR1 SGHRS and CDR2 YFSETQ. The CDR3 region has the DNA TGCGCCAGCAGCTTGGCCGCGGGAGGGGAGACCCAGTACTTC. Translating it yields CASSLAAGGETQYF.

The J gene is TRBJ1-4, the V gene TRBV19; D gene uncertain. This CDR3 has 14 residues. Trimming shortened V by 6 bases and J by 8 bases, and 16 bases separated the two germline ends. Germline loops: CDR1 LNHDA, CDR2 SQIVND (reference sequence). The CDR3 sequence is CASRQASRVEKLFF. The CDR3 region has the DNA TGTGCCAGTAGGCAGGCTTCAAGAGTCGAAAAACTGTTTTTT.

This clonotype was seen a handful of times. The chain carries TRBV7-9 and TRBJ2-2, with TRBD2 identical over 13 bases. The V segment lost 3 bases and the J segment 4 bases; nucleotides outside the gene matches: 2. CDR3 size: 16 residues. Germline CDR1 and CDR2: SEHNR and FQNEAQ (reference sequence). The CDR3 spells CASSLGLAGSTGELFF. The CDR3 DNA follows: TGTGCCAGCAGCTTGGGACTAGCGGGATCCACCGGGGAGCTGTTTTTT.

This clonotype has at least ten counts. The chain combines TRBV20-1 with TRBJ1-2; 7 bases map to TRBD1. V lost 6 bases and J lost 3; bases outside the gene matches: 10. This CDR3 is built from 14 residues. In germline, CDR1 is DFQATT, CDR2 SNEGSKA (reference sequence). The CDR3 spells CSALRQGWYYGYTF. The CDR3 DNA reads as TGCAGTGCGCTGAGACAGGGATGGTACTATGGCTACACCTTC.

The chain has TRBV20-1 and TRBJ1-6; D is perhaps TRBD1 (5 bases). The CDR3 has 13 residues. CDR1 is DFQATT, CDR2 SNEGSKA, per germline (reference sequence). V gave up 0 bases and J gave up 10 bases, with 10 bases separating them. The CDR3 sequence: CSARDREESPLHF. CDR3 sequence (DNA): TGCAGTGCTAGAGACAGGGAGGAGTCACCCCTCCACTTT.